This TCR beta chain was recorded in a study of cytomegalovirus exposure and HLA in healthy donors. Primers: 60 Vbeta forward and 13 Jbeta reverse. TCRdb's table, derived via immunoSEQ multiplex PCR, lists solely in-frame clones and lacks some. In the table there are 60,000 or so clones, 60% to 85% of which are singletons. Per germline, CDR1 SEHNR and CDR2 FQNEAQ (reference sequence). After removal of 5 bases from V and 2 bases from J, the junction contained 10 bases not matched to a gene. The CDR3 is 18 amino acids. Study-wide results and caveats: Associated with cytomegalovirus, according to the listing, were some 150 TCR beta chains. There was a cluster of highly shared sequence variants that was likely a sequencing artifact.

As to this clone: Its specificity is unknown.

This receptor was obtained from a middle-aged woman in good health and CMV-seropositive. Sequencing was performed on PBMCs. The V call is TRBV7-9, the J call TRBJ2-5, with 14 bases identical to TRBD2. DNA for the CDR3: TGTGCCAGCAGCGAGCCGGGACTAGCGGGAGAGAAGCAAGAGACCCAGTACTTC. It codes for CASSEPGLAGEKQETQYF.